Below, 20 T cell receptor beta chains from the same sample are listed, as sequenced in a study of T cells in localized non-small cell lung cancer (dated by TCRdb to the early 2020s). Library creation used the immunoSEQ multiplex PCR assay. Sourced from immuneACCESS, this table was stored by TCRdb with only in-frame sequences that have V and J called. A share of the clones is absent; for the studies checked, an unresolved V gene accounts for under half, and the remainder has no known explanation. The sample table contains 2,400 or so clones; only one count was recorded for about 26% of them. Of the sample, about a sixth is held by the ten largest clones. The sequenced sample was normal lung tissue next to the tumor, obtained before any cancer treatment. The receptors stem from a woman aged 40-69 years with stage II squamous cell lung carcinoma.

This clone has a handful of counts. A junction boundary mismatches the germline segment, possibly from a read error. The chain recombines TRBV6-8 with TRBJ2-7; 13 bases fit TRBD2. Looked up from germline, CDR1 is MNHGY and CDR2 is SAAAGT. This CDR3 contains 13 residues. The CDR3 DNA reads TGTGCCATCAGTGGACTAGCGGGAGAGGAGCAGTACTTC. It specifies CAISGLAGEEQYF.

The table lists this clone with a few counts. This chain links TRBV5-1 with TRBJ1-1; D uncertain. Germline loops: CDR1 SGHRS, CDR2 YFSETQ. V lost 2 bases, J lost 3 bases, and 14 bases lay in between. The CDR3 sequence is 15 residues long. The CDR3 region is CASSFKAIGYTEAFF. The CDR3 DNA reads TGCGCCAGCAGCTTTAAAGCAATTGGATACACTGAAGCTTTCTTT.

This clone rates as medium-sized. The chain recombines TRBV9 with TRBJ1-1; the match to TRBD1 covers 9 bases. V gave up 8 bases and J gave up 2 bases; unmatched junction bases: 7. The CDR3 has 14 amino acids. In germline, CDR1 is SGDLS, CDR2 YYNGEE. The CDR3 bases are TGTGCCAGAAGGATGGGACAGGGTAACACTGAAGCTTTCTTT. This gives the protein CARRMGQGNTEAFF.

This clone occurred a few times. The chain is built from TRBV6-8 and TRBJ1-1, with 10 bases fitting TRBD1. J was trimmed by 6 bases and V by 10 bases; bases with no gene match: 11. This CDR3 spans 14 amino acids. Germline V lookup: CDR1 MNHGY, CDR2 SAAAGT. The CDR3 loop is CATKTGGGRPEAFF. The CDR3 DNA reads as TGTGCCACCAAGACAGGGGGCGGGAGACCTGAAGCTTTCTTT.

This clone is medium-sized by share. The CDR3 protein is CASSLDPPPRDTQYF. The CDR3 DNA sequence: TGTGCCAGCAGCTTAGATCCCCCTCCAAGAGATACGCAGTATTTT. The chain employs TRBV11-3 and TRBJ2-3, with unresolved D. This CDR3 is built from 15 residues. Between the trimmed V and J ends, which lost 0 bases and 5 bases, there was a span of 12 bases. Germline V gives CDR1 SGHNT, CDR2 YENEEA.

The gene calls are TRBV10-2 and TRBJ2-1; unclear D gene. The ends were cut back, 2 bases at V and 9 bases at J, with 11 bases in the middle. The CDR3 consists of 13 residues. CDR1 WSHSY and CDR2 SAAADI come from the germline V gene. As DNA, the CDR3 is TGCGCCAGCAGTGAGATCGTTGGATCTGAGCAGTTCTTC. Translation: CASSEIVGSEQFF.

This clone turned up a few times. Here the CDR3 reads CASTLTPANTEAFF. As DNA, the CDR3 is TGTGCCAGCACCCTTACCCCAGCTAACACTGAAGCTTTCTTT. The chain uses TRBV11-3 and TRBJ1-1; D gene uncertain. This CDR3 is 14 amino acids long. The V end was cut by 7 bases, the J end by 2 bases, with 14 bases between. Germline V gene data show CDR1 as SGHNT and CDR2 as YENEEA.

The CDR3 loop is CASSGEGHPNTEAFF. Written as DNA, the CDR3 is TGTGCCAGCAGTGGAGAGGGACACCCGAACACTGAAGCTTTCTTT. This sequence joins TRBV6-8 and TRBJ1-1; TRBD1 might be the D (6 bases). The germline CDR1 and CDR2 sequences are MNHGY and SAAAGT. V lost 5 bases and J lost 1, with 14 bases in between. The CDR3 loop spans 15 amino acids.

The chain is built from TRBV6-8 and TRBJ2-7, with a possible D match to TRBD2 (6 bases). CDR1 is MNHGY and CDR2 is SAAAGT in the germline V gene. The ends were cut back, 4 bases at V and 0 bases at J, with 13 bases in the middle. CDR3 length: 15 residues. CDR3 sequence (DNA): TGTGCCAGCAGTTCCAGAGTCGGGAGCTCCTACGAGCAGTACTTC. Translation gives CASSSRVGSSYEQYF.

This clone has a handful of counts. The rearrangement uses TRBV11-3 and TRBJ2-7; 8 bases align to TRBD1. This CDR3 region has 15 residues. J gave up 3 bases and V 5 bases, and 9 bases lay outside the gene matches. Germline CDR1 and CDR2: SGHNT and YENEEA. CDR3 nucleotides: TGTGCCAGCAGCCCCCGGACAGGGCTTGACTACGAGCAGTACTTC. Encoded protein: CASSPRTGLDYEQYF.

The rearrangement links TRBV9 to TRBJ2-3, with D unclear. This CDR3 region has 14 residues. The germline V gene encodes CDR1 SGDLS and CDR2 YYNGEE. The germline V and J ends were trimmed by 0 bases and 1 base, with 6 bases remaining between them. As DNA, the CDR3 is TGTGCCAGCAGCGTAGGAACAGGCACAGATACGCAGTATTTT. Its protein is CASSVGTGTDTQYF.

In this sample, this clone turned up a few times. The chain uses TRBV11-3 and TRBJ1-1, with 7 bases that match TRBD1. The V and J ends lost 2 bases and 5 bases, in that order; junction bases with no gene match: 8. The V gene's germline CDR1 is SGHNT and CDR2 YENEEA. The CDR3 is made up of 15 amino acids. Here the CDR3 DNA reads TGTGCCAGCAGCTTACCTGGCAGGGGGAGGACTGAAGCTTTCTTT. Protein: CASSLPGRGRTEAFF.

The chain joins TRBV9 to TRBJ1-1; D may be TRBD1 (5 bases). This CDR3 comprises 12 residues. Per the germline V gene, CDR1 is SGDLS and CDR2 is YYNGEE. V lost 8 bases, J lost 4 bases, and 12 bases lay in between. CDR3 loop: CASKPGGTEAFF. The CDR3 DNA reads as TGTGCCAGTAAACCCGGGGGCACTGAAGCTTTCTTT.

This clone was observed a handful of times. The V call is TRBV28, the J call TRBJ1-1, with a possible D match to TRBD1 (6 bases). The CDR3 covers 15 residues. V was cut by 6 bases and J by 0 bases, with 14 bases left in between. From germline, CDR1 is MDHEN and CDR2 SYDVKM. The CDR3: CASRKDRRMNTEAFF. The CDR3 DNA reads as TGTGCCAGCAGGAAGGACAGACGGATGAACACTGAAGCTTTCTTT.

The J gene is TRBJ2-7, the V gene TRBV18; 7 bases fit TRBD2. The germline V gene encodes CDR1 KGHSH and CDR2 LQKENI. This CDR3 is 14 amino acids long. V lost 3 bases and J lost 3; bases outside the gene matches: 5. The chain's CDR3 is CASSPRGGNYEQYF. The DNA of the CDR3 is TGTGCCAGCTCACCCCGGGGAGGGAACTACGAGCAGTACTTC. Full variable domain (outside the CDR3, taken from reference TRBV18 and TRBJ2-7): NAGVMQNPRHLVRRRGQEARLRCSPMKGHSHVYWYRQLPEEGLKFMVYLQKENIIDESGMPKERFSAEFPKEGPSILRIQQVVRGDSAAYFCASSPRGGNYEQYFGPGTRLTVT.

The chain is built from TRBV19 and TRBJ1-4; a possible D gene is TRBD1 (5 bases). V lost 1 base and J lost 5, with 11 bases in between. CDR3 size: 15 residues. CDR1 and CDR2 (germline): LNHDA, SQIVND (reference sequence). CDR3 bases: TGTGCCAGTAGTATAGCCGCCGGGGGGAATGAAAAACTGTTTTTT. Translating gives CASSIAAGGNEKLFF.

The chain carries TRBV30 and TRBJ2-1, with D possibly matching TRBD2 (5 bases). The length of the CDR3 is 15 residues. Trimming took off 1 base at V and 0 bases at J, with 10 bases between the two ends. The germline CDR1 and CDR2 sequences are GTSNPN and SVGIG (reference sequence). In DNA form, the CDR3 reads TGTGCCTGGAGTGCCGACGGGGTCTCCTACAATGAGCAGTTCTTC. The encoded protein is CAWSADGVSYNEQFF.

This clone was seen only a few times. The chain has TRBV9 and TRBJ1-5; D uncertain. This CDR3 comprises 13 residues. The V end lost 10 bases, the J end lost 5 bases, and 16 bases lay between the germline ends. CDR1 SGDLS and CDR2 YYNGEE come from the germline V gene. The CDR3 is CAGKATRDQPQHF. In DNA form, the CDR3 reads TGTGCCGGAAAGGCGACCCGAGATCAGCCCCAGCATTTT.

The chain is built from TRBV28 and TRBJ2-7; 8 nucleotides match TRBD1. Germline CDR1 and CDR2: MDHEN and SYDVKM. J gave up 4 bases and V 3 bases, and 11 bases lay outside the gene matches. The CDR3 length is 16 residues. CDR3 in amino acids: CASSFRQGAIRYEQYF. The CDR3 region has the DNA TGTGCCAGCAGTTTCCGGCAGGGGGCTATACGGTACGAGCAGTACTTC. The variable domain in full, with the rest retrieved from reference TRBV28 and TRBJ2-7, is DVKVTQSSRYLVKRTGEKVFLECVQDMDHENMFWYRQDPGLGLRLIYFSYDVKMKEKGDIPEGYSVSREKKERFSLILESASTNQTSMYLCASSFRQGAIRYEQYFGPGTRLTVT.

This chain links TRBV6-8 with TRBJ2-1; 10 bases are shared with TRBD1. CDR3 length: 15 amino acids. CDR1 and CDR2 from the germline V gene are MNHGY and SAAAGT. V shed 10 bases, J shed 0 bases, and the junction held 6 bases outside the gene matches. CDR3 in amino acids: CAIGTGVSSYNEQFF. The CDR3 bases are TGTGCCATCGGGACAGGGGTAAGCTCCTACAATGAGCAGTTCTTC.